The clone carrying this T cell receptor beta chain was seen at least ten times. The antigen remains unidentified. This sample stems from a study of early T cells in non-severe SARS-CoV-2 infection. Whole-study context: Sequencing input comprised bulk RNA from unsorted whole blood; chain pairing was not available.

Findings and caveats of the study: The matching step, a VDJdb search, favored anti-spike CD8 responses and missed private and CD4 specificities.

V lost 1 base, J lost 3 bases, and 3 bases stayed unmatched. CDR1 SGHAT and CDR2 FQNNGV come from the germline V gene. The CDR3 covers 16 residues. MiXCR was run by TCRdb on the 5' RACE reads, yielding one entry per CDR3 protein. The repertoire holds about 81,000 distinct CDR3 sequences, with roughly 6% as singletons. The chain links TRBV11-2 to TRBJ2-2; 9 bases align to TRBD2. The receptor was isolated from an adult who was a healthcare worker with PCR-confirmed SARS-CoV-2 infection or an uninfected control (not recorded which). Material for sequencing was whole blood. The chain's CDR3 is CASSLGREGHTGELFF. DNA of the CDR3: TGTGCCAGCAGCTTAGGGCGGGAGGGGCACACCGGGGAGCTGTTTTTT.